The 24 T cell receptor beta chains below come from one sample, sequenced in a study of human T cells and chemical hapten exposure. The time point here: patch test 2, 6 weeks after DPC sensitization. Treatment reported: therapeutic diphenylcyclopropenone sensitization with weekly scalp DPC. A single record per CDR3 protein comes from TCRdb applying MiXCR to the RACE reads. The sample has 350,000 to 400,000 distinct CDR3 sequences, over 6% seen once. The input for sequencing was whole blood, taken in connection with sensitization to the hapten diphenylcyclopropenone (DPC). These receptors all stem from a young woman with alopecia areata. Some clones in this sample may be carry-over from other donors' samples.

This clonotype was picked up a small number of times. The chain couples TRBV27 to TRBJ2-4, with 7 bases matching TRBD2. Per germline, CDR1 MNHEY and CDR2 SMNVEV (reference sequence). Trimming removed 4 bases from V and 5 bases from J; junction bases left unmatched: 8. This CDR3 has 15 residues. CDR3 loop: CASSSVRGGENIQYF. CDR3 coding DNA: TGTGCCAGCAGTTCAGTTCGCGGGGGAGAAAACATTCAGTACTTC.

This clonotype was observed a few times. V and J are TRBV12-3 or TRBV12-4 and TRBJ1-5; 9 nucleotides match TRBD1. There are 17 residues in the CDR3. The trim removed 7 bases at V and 4 bases at J, leaving 14 bases unmatched. CDR3 region: CASTYGGTGWKNQPQHF. The CDR3 DNA follows: TGTGCCAGCACATATGGAGGGACAGGGTGGAAGAATCAGCCCCAGCATTTT.

A single count supports this clonotype. The chain has TRBV3-1 and TRBJ2-7; D is perhaps TRBD1 (5 bases). Germline V gene data show CDR1 as LGHDT and CDR2 as YNNKEL (reference sequence). CDR3 length: 13 residues. Trimming shortened V by 1 base and J by 3 bases, and 7 bases separated the two germline ends. For the CDR3, the DNA is TGTGCCAGCAGCCAAGGCAGGGTCTACGAGCAGTACTTC. Translated: CASSQGRVYEQYF.

The chain carries TRBV6-5 and TRBJ2-7, with 8 nucleotides matching TRBD1. Germline CDR1 is MNHEY and CDR2 is SVGAGI. The CDR3 has 13 amino acids. J gave up 6 bases and V 4 bases, and 5 bases lay outside the gene matches. In DNA, the CDR3 is TGTGCCAGCAGTTTCGACAGGGGAGGCGAGCAGTACTTC. This translates into CASSFDRGGEQYF.

This clonotype occurred many times. The J gene is TRBJ2-3, the V gene TRBV27, with D perhaps matching TRBD2 (6 bases). Germline lookup yields CDR1 MNHEY and CDR2 SMNVEV (reference sequence). This CDR3 contains 15 residues. V was clipped by 1 base and J by 0 bases, with 8 bases between them. The DNA of the CDR3 is TGTGCCAGCAGTTTATTGCGGGGCAGCACAGATACGCAGTATTTT. Translated: CASSLLRGSTDTQYF.

In this sample, this clonotype turned up a few times. The chain has TRBV20-1 and TRBJ1-5, with D unresolved. The V end was cut by 6 bases, the J end by 0 bases, with 12 bases between. From germline, CDR1 is DFQATT and CDR2 SNEGSKA (reference sequence). This CDR3 has 14 residues. The CDR3 DNA sequence: TGCAGTGCCCTCAGTTCATATAGCAATCAGCCCCAGCATTTT. It translates to CSALSSYSNQPQHF.

This chain uses TRBV12-3 or TRBV12-4 with TRBJ2-7; 16 bases map to TRBD2. This CDR3 comprises 15 residues. V was pared by 6 bases and J by 5 bases, with 4 bases of the junction left unmatched. CDR3 nucleotides: TGTGCCAGCAGGGGACTAGCGGGGGGGCCCAACGAGCAGTACTTC. Protein sequence: CASRGLAGGPNEQYF.

This chain joins TRBV19 and TRBJ1-5; TRBD1 might be the D (5 bases). V was pared by 3 bases and J by 0 bases, with 15 bases between. Germline CDR1 is LNHDA and CDR2 is SQIVND (reference sequence). The CDR3 has 17 amino acids. This chain's CDR3 is CASSIQGVIYSNQPQHF. The CDR3 DNA sequence: TGTGCCAGTAGTATTCAGGGTGTGATTTATAGCAATCAGCCCCAGCATTTT.

This clonotype was picked up a small number of times. The chain couples TRBV6-2 or TRBV6-3 to TRBJ2-1, with TRBD2 matching over 11 bases. Per the germline V gene, CDR1 is MNHEY and CDR2 is SVGEGT. The CDR3 has 14 residues. Trimming at V came to 0 bases and at J to 9 bases, leaving 1 base not matched to a gene. Here the CDR3 DNA reads TGTGCCAGCAGTTACTCGCTAGCGGGGGGTGAGCAGTTCTTC. Its translation is CASSYSLAGGEQFF.

This clonotype was observed a few times. The chain carries TRBV29-1 and TRBJ2-7, with 8 nucleotides matching TRBD1. The germline V gene has CDR1 SQVTM and CDR2 ANQGSEA. Losses at the gene ends were 4 bases for V and 6 bases for J; bases not matched to a gene: 11. CDR3 length: 14 amino acids. The CDR3 here is CSVAPRGLFGEQYF. CDR3 DNA sequence: TGCAGCGTTGCCCCCAGGGGGCTGTTCGGCGAGCAGTACTTC.

This clonotype was observed at least ten times. The rearrangement joins TRBV29-1 to TRBJ1-1; a weak D match, TRBD1 (5 bases). CDR1 is SQVTM and CDR2 is ANQGSEA in the germline V gene. V was clipped by 4 bases and J by 6 bases, with 6 bases between them. The CDR3 runs 10 residues. The CDR3 region has the DNA TGCAGCGTTGTGGGGGCTGAAGCTTTCTTT. Its protein product is CSVVGAEAFF.

This clonotype was seen ten or more times. The chain links TRBV5-5 to TRBJ1-1; D gene ambiguous. The germline V and J ends were trimmed by 2 bases and 0 bases, with 11 bases remaining between them. This CDR3 has 15 amino acids. The germline gives CDR1 SGHKS, CDR2 YYEKEE (reference sequence). The CDR3 nucleotides read TGTGCCAGCAGCTTTGCTCCAGATATGAACACTGAAGCTTTCTTT. Protein sequence: CASSFAPDMNTEAFF.

This chain connects TRBV24-1 to TRBJ1-2; 7 positions match TRBD1. This CDR3 is built from 17 residues. The germline gives CDR1 KGHDR, CDR2 SFDVKD. V was pared by 4 bases and J by 7 bases, with 17 bases of the junction left unmatched. The CDR3 region has the DNA TGTGCCACCAGTGAGTATGACCTTCGGACAGGTCGTTTTGGCTACACCTTC. Residues: CATSEYDLRTGRFGYTF.

This clonotype was observed a handful of times. The chain uses TRBV28 and TRBJ1-2, with D tentatively TRBD1 (5 bases). Germline V lookup: CDR1 MDHEN, CDR2 SYDVKM. CDR3 size: 12 residues. Trimming cost V 5 bases and J 4 bases, with 8 bases left between them. In nucleotides, the CDR3 is TGTGCCAGCAGTGGGACGTCCTATGGCTACACCTTC. Translation: CASSGTSYGYTF.

This clonotype has ten or more counts. This rearrangement joins TRBV7-9 to TRBJ1-1; 9 nucleotides line up with TRBD1. The V and J ends lost 1 base and 5 bases, in that order; junction bases with no gene match: 2. The V gene's germline CDR1 is SEHNR and CDR2 FQNEAQ (reference sequence). The CDR3 contains 14 residues. This CDR3 reads CASSLGTGETEAFF. The CDR3 bases are TGTGCCAGCAGCTTAGGGACAGGGGAAACTGAAGCTTTCTTT.

This clonotype was counted at least ten times. V usage is TRBV5-6 and J usage is TRBJ1-1; 7 bases are shared with TRBD1. This CDR3 comprises 14 residues. Trimming at V came to 3 bases and at J to 3 bases, leaving 5 bases not matched to a gene. CDR1 SGHDT and CDR2 YYEEEE come from the germline V gene. The CDR3 loop is CASSSTGFDTEAFF. The CDR3 DNA follows: TGTGCCAGCAGCTCGACAGGGTTCGACACTGAAGCTTTCTTT.

This clonotype was observed at least ten times. V is TRBV7-2 and J is TRBJ2-7; tentative D call: TRBD1 (6 bases). The V gene lost 3 bases and the J gene lost 7 bases, with 16 bases spanning the gap. CDR3 length: 14 amino acids. Germline-derived CDR1 and CDR2 are SGHTA and FQGNSA. CDR3 in DNA: TGTGCCAGCAGCTTTGATCGGACAGTAGGAGAGCAGTACTTC. It is translated as CASSFDRTVGEQYF. The full variable domain, its missing parts supplied by reference TRBV7-2 and TRBJ2-7, is GAGVSQSPSNKVTEKGKDVELRCDPISGHTALYWYRQSLGQGLEFLIYFQGNSAPDKSGLPSDRFSAERTGGSVSTLTIQRTQQEDSAVYLCASSFDRTVGEQYFGPGTRLTVT.

This clonotype appeared many times. This chain uses TRBV3-1 with TRBJ1-1, with 7 bases lining up with TRBD1. CDR1 LGHDT and CDR2 YNNKEL come from the germline V gene (reference sequence). Trimming took 1 base from V and 12 from J; bases not matched to a gene: 8. The CDR3 covers 13 residues. CDR3 DNA: TGTGCCAGCAGCCAAGCCAGGGGGGGATCGACTTTCTTT. Translating it yields CASSQARGGSTFF.

This clonotype was picked up many times. The rearrangement links TRBV12-3 or TRBV12-4 to TRBJ1-5; TRBD1 might be the D (5 bases). This CDR3 is 15 amino acids long. V was clipped by 1 base and J by 3 bases, with 10 bases between them. In nucleotides, the CDR3 is TGTGCCAGCAGTTTAGATGGGGGTGCCAATCAGCCCCAGCATTTT. Translated, it gives CASSLDGGANQPQHF.

Many counts were recorded for this clonotype. The chain employs TRBV19 and TRBJ2-1; 7 bases are shared with TRBD1. The germline gives CDR1 LNHDA, CDR2 SQIVND (reference sequence). This CDR3 has 17 amino acids. V was clipped by 3 bases and J by 3 bases; unmatched bases: 11. The CDR3 DNA is TGTGCCAGTAGTATTCTTTCCGGGACAGCCCACTACAATGAGCAGTTCTTC. It translates to CASSILSGTAHYNEQFF.

The table lists this clonotype with many counts. The chain has TRBV12-3 or TRBV12-4 and TRBJ1-2, with D uncertain. The CDR3 is 11 residues long. V lost 4 bases to trimming and J lost 5 bases, with 5 bases between them. The CDR3 loop is CASSSLYGYTF. In DNA form, the CDR3 reads TGTGCCAGCAGTTCGCTATATGGCTACACCTTC.

The gene calls are TRBV6-6 and TRBJ1-6; the D gene is possibly TRBD1 (5 bases). This CDR3 is 14 amino acids long. Germline assignment: CDR1 MNHNY and CDR2 SVGAGI (reference sequence). Deletions cut 5 bases from V and 9 bases from J, with 14 bases between. The CDR3 loop reads CASSLGQDVSPLHF. CDR3 bases: TGTGCCAGCAGTCTGGGGCAGGACGTTTCACCCCTCCACTTT.

This clonotype was seen ten or more times. The genes are TRBV10-3 and TRBJ2-3; the D gene is possibly TRBD2 (5 bases). Trimming shortened V by 4 bases and J by 0 bases, and 11 bases separated the two germline ends. The CDR3 spans 15 residues. Germline assignment: CDR1 ENHRY and CDR2 SYGVKD. The CDR3 reads CAISAPLASTDTQYF. The CDR3 region has the DNA TGTGCCATCAGTGCCCCGCTAGCCAGCACAGATACGCAGTATTTT.

This clonotype was seen repeatedly, ten times or more. The chain links TRBV20-1 to TRBJ1-6; 10 bases are shared with TRBD1. The germline V gene encodes CDR1 DFQATT and CDR2 SNEGSKA (reference sequence). The CDR3 contains 15 residues. The V segment lost 2 bases and the J segment 13 bases; nucleotides outside the gene matches: 11. The CDR3 DNA sequence: TGCAGTGCTAGACCAAGGGGACAGGGGATTGCCCCCCTCCACTTT. This codes for CSARPRGQGIAPLHF.